This TCR beta chain was sequenced for a study of T cells in Graves' hyperthyroidism and ophthalmopathy. Disease duration under 2 months; hyperthyroidism patients were aged 18 to 65. This clonotype was picked up many times. The antigen is not known. Germline values: CDR1 LNHDA, CDR2 SQIVND (reference sequence). This CDR3 has 15 amino acids. With 10 bases removed from V and 2 bases from J, the gap between germline ends came to 18 bases. Whole-study results and caveats: Expanded thyroid clonotypes (above 0.001) were mostly also found in blood.

What was amplified from RNA transcripts were TCR beta CDR3 regions. HTBI primers drove first-round RT-PCR of the TCR CDR3. From the multiplex PCR reads, TCRdb called clonotypes with MiXCR, one entry per CDR3 protein. Among some 460,000 distinct CDR3 sequences listed, around a sixth were seen once. The clonotype was recovered from a woman aged 18 to 35 with Graves' hyperthyroidism. V usage is TRBV19 and J usage is TRBJ1-5; a weak D match, TRBD1 (5 bases). The material sequenced was blood. The CDR3 loop reads CATAFLSTGNQPQHF. The DNA for the CDR3 is TGTGCCACCGCCTTTTTATCGACAGGCAATCAGCCCCAGCATTTT.